The 20 T cell receptor beta chains reported below all come from one sample, sequenced in a study of blood T cell repertoires in COVID-19. Profiled with immunoSEQ multiplex PCR; TCRdb holds only in-frame clones, not every one. The table shows about 160,000 clones, with approximately 81% occurring only once. The sequenced material came from peripheral blood. Source of these receptors: a man in his forties or fifties with acute or convalescent COVID-19.

The chain links TRBV1 to TRBJ1-5. TRBV1 is flagged as a pseudogene. This CDR3 contains 16 residues. The CDR3, as DNA: TGCACCAGCAGCCAAGATCTAGCCCTTAGCAATCAGCCCCAGCATTTT. This codes for CTSSQDLALSNQPQHF.

The chain has TRBV4-2 and TRBJ1-2; 7 bases fit TRBD1. V lost 4 bases, J lost 5 bases, and 10 bases stayed unmatched. The CDR3 contains 15 residues. Germline-derived CDR1 and CDR2 are LGHNA and YNFKEQ. The CDR3 region has the DNA TGTGCCAGCAGCCCTCGAGAGGGGGCAGAGTATGGCTACACCTTC. It specifies CASSPREGAEYGYTF.

This clone was recorded once. The chain couples TRBV19 to TRBJ1-4; no reliable D call. Trimming took off 6 bases at V and 0 bases at J, with 8 bases between the two ends. Germline V gives CDR1 LNHDA, CDR2 SQIVND (reference sequence). This CDR3 has 14 residues. CDR3 in DNA: TGTGCCAGTAGCCCACAGCCAACTAATGAAAAACTGTTTTTT. It encodes CASSPQPTNEKLFF.

This clone is a singleton in its sample. The V call is TRBV9, the J call TRBJ1-6; 7 bases agree with TRBD1. V lost 3 bases, J lost 7 bases, and 10 bases stayed unmatched. The CDR3 totals 16 residues. Germline V CDR1 and CDR2: SGDLS, YYNGEE. DNA for the CDR3: TGTGCCAGCAGCGGAACAGGGGTCCCAGGCAATTCACCCCTCCACTTT. Translating gives CASSGTGVPGNSPLHF.

The rearrangement uses TRBV11-2 and TRBJ1-5; D is possibly TRBD1 (5 bases). The CDR3 runs 15 residues. V lost 0 bases and J lost 6, with 12 bases in between. The V gene's germline CDR1 is SGHAT and CDR2 FQNNGV. The CDR3 loop is CASSLDTGGGQPQHF. Written as DNA, the CDR3 is TGTGCCAGCAGCTTAGACACGGGGGGGGGTCAGCCCCAGCATTTT. Full variable domain (rest looked up from reference TRBV11-2 and TRBJ1-5): EAGVAQSPRYKIIEKRQSVAFWCNPISGHATLYWYQQILGQGPKLLIQFQNNGVVDDSQLPKDRFSAERLKGVDSTLKIQPAKLEDSAVYLCASSLDTGGGQPQHFGDGTRLSIL.

The chain has TRBV5-1 and TRBJ2-7; no definite D call. Germline V gene sequence: CDR1 SGHRS, CDR2 YFSETQ. This CDR3 has 13 residues. Trimming cost V 1 base and J 3 bases, with 8 bases left between them. Here the CDR3 reads CASSLLFGYEQYF. CDR3 bases: TGCGCCAGCAGCTTGCTTTTCGGCTACGAGCAGTACTTC.

The CDR3 is CASSPLRISPHEQYF. The DNA for the CDR3 is TGTGCCAGCAGCCCACTAAGGATTAGTCCCCACGAGCAGTACTTC. V gene TRBV11-2 combines with J gene TRBJ2-7, with D unclear. The CDR3 has 15 amino acids. In germline, CDR1 is SGHAT, CDR2 FQNNGV. Trimming took 5 bases from V and 5 from J, leaving 19 bases between them. The full variable domain, in which reference TRBV11-2 and TRBJ2-7 provide the parts outside the CDR3, is EAGVAQSPRYKIIEKRQSVAFWCNPISGHATLYWYQQILGQGPKLLIQFQNNGVVDDSQLPKDRFSAERLKGVDSTLKIQPAKLEDSAVYLCASSPLRISPHEQYFGPGTRLTVT.

The rearrangement joins TRBV27 to TRBJ2-2; the D gene is possibly TRBD1 (6 bases). The ends were cut back, 6 bases at V and 0 bases at J, with 14 bases in the middle. Germline V gives CDR1 MNHEY, CDR2 SMNVEV (reference sequence). The CDR3 has 16 amino acids. CDR3 loop: CASSPDRPSNTGELFF. CDR3 sequence (DNA): TGTGCCAGCAGCCCAGACAGGCCCTCGAACACCGGGGAGCTGTTTTTT.

This clone was detected once. The chain is built from TRBV7-9 and TRBJ2-7; 7 nucleotides align to TRBD2. Germline V gives CDR1 SEHNR, CDR2 FQNEAQ (reference sequence). V was pared by 4 bases and J by 6 bases, with 9 bases of the junction left unmatched. This CDR3 is built from 14 residues. The CDR3 region has the DNA TGTGCCAGCAGCTGGCTTGAGCGGGGTAGCGAGCAGTACTTC. Translation gives CASSWLERGSEQYF.

This clone was seen once. This chain links TRBV4-3 with TRBJ1-5; D not resolved. Trimming pared 0 bases from V and 5 bases from J, leaving 11 bases between. Germline loops: CDR1 LGHNA, CDR2 YSLEER. The CDR3 is made up of 15 amino acids. DNA of the CDR3: TGCGCCAGCAGCCAAGAATTCCTCCCCCATCAGCCCCAGCATTTT. Its translation is CASSQEFLPHQPQHF.

The chain links TRBV19 to TRBJ1-1; the D gene is possibly TRBD1 (6 bases). The germline gives CDR1 LNHDA, CDR2 SQIVND (reference sequence). V was cut by 4 bases and J by 3 bases, with 15 bases left in between. The CDR3 extends over 15 amino acids. The CDR3 region is CASSTTWAGDTEAFF. Written as DNA, the CDR3 is TGTGCCAGTAGTACCACTTGGGCAGGGGACACTGAAGCTTTCTTT.

This sequence joins TRBV7-8 and TRBJ2-1; 7 positions match TRBD2. Germline trimming cut 7 bases from V and 9 bases from J; bases unmatched to any gene: 21. CDR3 length equals 17 residues. Germline assignment: CDR1 SGHVS and CDR2 FQNEAQ. The CDR3 DNA follows: TGTGCCAGCACCCTTCTGAGCGGGGCCCGTTCCGACGGTGAGCAGTTCTTC. This encodes CASTLLSGARSDGEQFF.

The chain couples TRBV7-3 to TRBJ2-2, with 9 bases identical to TRBD1. CDR3 length: 14 residues. Per the germline V gene, CDR1 is SGHTA and CDR2 is FQGTGA. Trimming cost V 5 bases and J 5 bases; bases outside gene matches: 3. The CDR3 sequence: CASSGGTGTGELFF. CDR3 DNA sequence: TGTGCCAGCAGCGGGGGGACAGGGACCGGGGAGCTGTTTTTT.

V usage is TRBV2 and J usage is TRBJ2-1; 10 nucleotides match TRBD1. Germline assignment: CDR1 SNHLY and CDR2 FYNNEI. V gave up 7 bases and J gave up 9 bases; unmatched junction bases: 9. The CDR3 totals 14 residues. CDR3 coding DNA: TGTGCCAGCACACTGGGACAGGGGTTTAGTGAGCAGTTCTTC. It is translated as CASTLGQGFSEQFF.

A few counts support this clone. The rearrangement uses TRBV7-9 and TRBJ1-5; no reliable D call. Per the germline V gene, CDR1 is SEHNR and CDR2 is FQNEAQ (reference sequence). The CDR3 extends over 15 amino acids. Trimming cost V 2 bases and J 0 bases, with 8 bases left between them. CDR3 coding DNA: TGTGCCAGCAGCTTATCTGAGGTTAGCAATCAGCCCCAGCATTTT. It specifies CASSLSEVSNQPQHF.

In nucleotides, the CDR3 is TGTGCCAGCAGCTTGAAGTACCCTTCGGGCAATCAGCCCCAGCATTTT. Translating it yields CASSLKYPSGNQPQHF. This chain links TRBV5-8 with TRBJ1-5; D not certain. The CDR3 consists of 16 residues. CDR1 is SGHTS and CDR2 is YDEGEE in the germline V gene. With 1 base removed from V and 2 bases from J, the gap between germline ends came to 13 bases.

CDR3 region: CASRQGSGTEAFF. CDR3 nucleotide sequence: TGTGCCAGCAGACAGGGGAGCGGCACTGAAGCTTTCTTT. This sequence joins TRBV6-5 and TRBJ1-1; 7 bases align to TRBD1. Trimming removed 6 bases from V and 4 bases from J; junction bases left unmatched: 5. The CDR3 is 13 residues long. Germline CDR1 MNHEY, CDR2 SVGAGI.

This chain joins TRBV7-8 and TRBJ1-2, with D possibly TRBD1 on 6 matching bases. The CDR3 is made up of 13 amino acids. Trimming took 1 base from V and 8 from J, leaving 11 bases between them. Looked up from germline, CDR1 is SGHVS and CDR2 is FQNEAQ. The DNA of the CDR3 is TGTGCCAGCAGCTTAGAACAGGGTGGCGGCTACACCTTC. The encoded protein is CASSLEQGGGYTF.

V usage is TRBV28 and J usage is TRBJ1-6; the match to TRBD1 covers 9 bases. The CDR3 length is 14 residues. J lost 9 bases, V lost 5 bases, and 5 bases had no gene match. Looked up from germline, CDR1 is MDHEN and CDR2 is SYDVKM. This chain's CDR3 is CASSPQGAFSPLHF. CDR3 nucleotides: TGTGCCAGCAGTCCACAGGGGGCCTTTTCACCCCTCCACTTT. The variable domain in full, with the rest retrieved from reference TRBV28 and TRBJ1-6, is DVKVTQSSRYLVKRTGEKVFLECVQDMDHENMFWYRQDPGLGLRLIYFSYDVKMKEKGDIPEGYSVSREKKERFSLILESASTNQTSMYLCASSPQGAFSPLHFGNGTRLTVT.

This sequence joins TRBV18 and TRBJ1-1; D may be TRBD1 (6 bases). Trimming stripped 4 bases from V and 2 bases from J, with 14 bases between. This CDR3 spans 15 amino acids. Germline assignment: CDR1 KGHSH and CDR2 LQKENI. CDR3 in DNA: TGTGCCAGCTCACGCGCCCAGGGGCTTAACACTGAAGCTTTCTTT. Translated, it gives CASSRAQGLNTEAFF. Together with reference TRBV18 and TRBJ1-1, the CDR3 gives the full variable domain: NAGVMQNPRHLVRRRGQEARLRCSPMKGHSHVYWYRQLPEEGLKFMVYLQKENIIDESGMPKERFSAEFPKEGPSILRIQQVVRGDSAAYFCASSRAQGLNTEAFFGQGTRLTVV.